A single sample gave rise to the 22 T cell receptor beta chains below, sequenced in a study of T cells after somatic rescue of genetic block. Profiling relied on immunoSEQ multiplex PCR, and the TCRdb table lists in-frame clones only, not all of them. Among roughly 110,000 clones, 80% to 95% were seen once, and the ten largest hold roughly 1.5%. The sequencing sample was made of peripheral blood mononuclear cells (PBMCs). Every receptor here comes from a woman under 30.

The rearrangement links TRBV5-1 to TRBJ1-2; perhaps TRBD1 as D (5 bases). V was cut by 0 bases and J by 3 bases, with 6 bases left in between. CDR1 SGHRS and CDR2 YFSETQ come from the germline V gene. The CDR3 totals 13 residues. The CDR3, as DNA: TGCGCCAGCAGCTTGGGAGGGGACTATGGCTACACCTTC. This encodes CASSLGGDYGYTF.

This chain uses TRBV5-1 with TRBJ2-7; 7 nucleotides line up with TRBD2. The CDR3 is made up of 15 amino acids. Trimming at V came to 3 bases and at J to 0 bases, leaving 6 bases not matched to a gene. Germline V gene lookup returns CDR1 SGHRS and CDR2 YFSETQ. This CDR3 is CASSSAAGVSYEQYF. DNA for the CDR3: TGCGCCAGCAGCTCGGCTGCGGGGGTCTCCTACGAGCAGTACTTC.

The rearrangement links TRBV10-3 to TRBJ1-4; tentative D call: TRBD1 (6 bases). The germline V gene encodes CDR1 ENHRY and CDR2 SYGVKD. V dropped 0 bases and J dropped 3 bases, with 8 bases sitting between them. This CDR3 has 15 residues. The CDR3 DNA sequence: TGTGCCATCAGTGAGTCCGAGGGGGCTAATGAAAAACTGTTTTTT. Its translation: CAISESEGANEKLFF.

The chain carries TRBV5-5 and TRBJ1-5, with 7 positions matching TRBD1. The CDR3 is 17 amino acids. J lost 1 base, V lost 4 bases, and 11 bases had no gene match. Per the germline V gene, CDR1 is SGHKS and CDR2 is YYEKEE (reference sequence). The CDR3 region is CASSPQTGRRSNQPQHF. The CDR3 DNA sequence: TGTGCCAGCAGCCCTCAGACAGGGAGGAGAAGCAATCAGCCCCAGCATTTT.

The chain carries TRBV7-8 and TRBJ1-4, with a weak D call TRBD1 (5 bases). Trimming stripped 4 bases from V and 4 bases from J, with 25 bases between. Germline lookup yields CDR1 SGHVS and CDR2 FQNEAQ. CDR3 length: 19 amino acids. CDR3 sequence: CASSSPANKRGRYNEKLFF. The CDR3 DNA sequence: TGTGCCAGCAGCTCTCCCGCGAATAAAAGGGGACGATATAATGAAAAACTGTTTTTT.

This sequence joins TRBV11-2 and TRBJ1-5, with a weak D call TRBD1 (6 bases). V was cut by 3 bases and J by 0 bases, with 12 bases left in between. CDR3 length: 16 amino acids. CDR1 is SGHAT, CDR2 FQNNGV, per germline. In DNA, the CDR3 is TGTGCCAGCAGCTTTGGGGGCCTTAATAGCAATCAGCCCCAGCATTTT. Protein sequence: CASSFGGLNSNQPQHF.

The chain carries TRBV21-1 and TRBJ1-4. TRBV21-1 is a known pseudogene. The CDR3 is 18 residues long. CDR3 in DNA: TGTGCCAGCAGCAAAGAGGTTTGGAGGCCCCTTCCTAATGAAAAACTGTTTTTT. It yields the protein CASSKEVWRPLPNEKLFF.

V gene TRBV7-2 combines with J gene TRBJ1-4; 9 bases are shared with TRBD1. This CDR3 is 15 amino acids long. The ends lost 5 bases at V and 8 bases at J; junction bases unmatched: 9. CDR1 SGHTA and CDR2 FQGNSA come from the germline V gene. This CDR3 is CASSPPGQGNEKLFF. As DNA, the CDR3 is TGTGCCAGCAGCCCCCCGGGACAGGGTAACGAAAAACTGTTTTTT. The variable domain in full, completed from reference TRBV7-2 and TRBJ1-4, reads GAGVSQSPSNKVTEKGKDVELRCDPISGHTALYWYRQSLGQGLEFLIYFQGNSAPDKSGLPSDRFSAERTGGSVSTLTIQRTQQEDSAVYLCASSPPGQGNEKLFFGSGTQLSVL.

The CDR3 reads CASSGLGLADRTDTQYF. CDR3 sequence (DNA): TGTGCCAGCAGTGGCCTGGGACTAGCGGATCGCACAGATACGCAGTATTTT. The chain combines TRBV2 with TRBJ2-3, with 11 positions matching TRBD2. CDR3 length: 17 amino acids. The V and J ends lost 4 bases and 1 base, in that order; junction bases with no gene match: 7. The germline gives CDR1 SNHLY, CDR2 FYNNEI.

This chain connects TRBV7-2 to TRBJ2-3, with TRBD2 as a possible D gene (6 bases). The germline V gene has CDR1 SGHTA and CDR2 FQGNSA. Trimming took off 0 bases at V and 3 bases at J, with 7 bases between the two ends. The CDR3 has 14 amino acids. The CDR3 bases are TGTGCCAGCAGCTTAGCTGGGGGGACAGATACGCAGTATTTT. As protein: CASSLAGGTDTQYF.

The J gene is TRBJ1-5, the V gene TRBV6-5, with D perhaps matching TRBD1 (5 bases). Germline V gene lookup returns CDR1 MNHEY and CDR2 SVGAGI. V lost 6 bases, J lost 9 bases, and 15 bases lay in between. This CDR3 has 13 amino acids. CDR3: CASRGTVGRPQHF. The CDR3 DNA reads TGTGCCAGCAGGGGGACGGTTGGAAGGCCCCAGCATTTT.

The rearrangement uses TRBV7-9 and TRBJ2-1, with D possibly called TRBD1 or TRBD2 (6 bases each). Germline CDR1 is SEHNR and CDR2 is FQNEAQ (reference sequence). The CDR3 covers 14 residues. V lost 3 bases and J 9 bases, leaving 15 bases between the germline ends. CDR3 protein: CASSLGGGKGEQFF. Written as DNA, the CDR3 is TGTGCCAGCAGCTTGGGGGGCGGCAAGGGTGAGCAGTTCTTC.

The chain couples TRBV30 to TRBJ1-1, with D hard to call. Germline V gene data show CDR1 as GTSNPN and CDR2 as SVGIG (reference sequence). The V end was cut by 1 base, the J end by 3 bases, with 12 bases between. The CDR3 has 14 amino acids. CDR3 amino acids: CAWSGAHRDTEAFF. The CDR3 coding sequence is TGTGCCTGGAGTGGAGCCCACCGGGACACTGAAGCTTTCTTT.

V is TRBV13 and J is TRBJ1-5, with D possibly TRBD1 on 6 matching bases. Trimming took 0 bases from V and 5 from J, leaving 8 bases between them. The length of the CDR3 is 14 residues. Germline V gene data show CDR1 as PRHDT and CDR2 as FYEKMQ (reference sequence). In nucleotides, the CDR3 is TGTGCCAGCAGCTTAGGACAGGGCTATCAGCCCCAGCATTTT. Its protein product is CASSLGQGYQPQHF.

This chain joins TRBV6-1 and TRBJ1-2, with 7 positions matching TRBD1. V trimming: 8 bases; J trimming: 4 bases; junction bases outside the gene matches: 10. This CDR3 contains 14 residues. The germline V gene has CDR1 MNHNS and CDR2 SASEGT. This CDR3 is CASCPGTAIYGYTF. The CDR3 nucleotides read TGTGCCAGCTGCCCGGGGACAGCTATCTATGGCTACACCTTC.

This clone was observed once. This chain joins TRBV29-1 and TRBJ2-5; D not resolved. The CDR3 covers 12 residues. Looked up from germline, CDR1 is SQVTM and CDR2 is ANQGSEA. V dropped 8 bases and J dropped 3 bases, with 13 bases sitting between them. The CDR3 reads CSSGYSKETQYF. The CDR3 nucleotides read TGCAGCTCTGGATATAGTAAAGAGACCCAGTACTTC.

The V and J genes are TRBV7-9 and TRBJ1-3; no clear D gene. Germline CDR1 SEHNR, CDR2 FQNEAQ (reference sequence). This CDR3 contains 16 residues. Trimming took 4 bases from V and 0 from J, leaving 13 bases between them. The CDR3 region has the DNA TGTGCCAGCAGCTCCAGAGGGTCATACTCTGGAAACACCATATATTTT. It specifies CASSSRGSYSGNTIYF.

The CDR3 DNA follows: TGTGCCAGCACCATCGGCCGCTCCTACGAGCAGTACTTC. Amino acids: CASTIGRSYEQYF. This chain links TRBV5-6 with TRBJ2-7; D remains unclear. The CDR3 is 13 residues long. V was pared by 6 bases and J by 0 bases, with 10 bases between. CDR1 is SGHDT and CDR2 is YYEEEE in the germline V gene.

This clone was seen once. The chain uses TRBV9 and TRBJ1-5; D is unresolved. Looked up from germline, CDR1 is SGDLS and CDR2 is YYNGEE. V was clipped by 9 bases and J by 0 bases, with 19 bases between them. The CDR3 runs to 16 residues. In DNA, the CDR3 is TGTGCCACAAGTTTGGGTGGAGGCTATAGCAATCAGCCCCAGCATTTT. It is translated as CATSLGGGYSNQPQHF.

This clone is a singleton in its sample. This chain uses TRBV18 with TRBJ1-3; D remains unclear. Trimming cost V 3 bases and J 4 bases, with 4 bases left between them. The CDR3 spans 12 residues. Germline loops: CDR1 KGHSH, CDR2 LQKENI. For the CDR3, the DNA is TGTGCCAGCTCACCGGAGGGAAACACCATATATTTT. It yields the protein CASSPEGNTIYF.

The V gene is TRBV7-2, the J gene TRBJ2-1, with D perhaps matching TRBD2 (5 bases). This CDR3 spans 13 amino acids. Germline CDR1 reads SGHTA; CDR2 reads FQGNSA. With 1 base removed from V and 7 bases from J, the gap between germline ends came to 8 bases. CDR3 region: CASSLVPGNEQFF. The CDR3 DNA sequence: TGTGCCAGCAGCTTAGTACCGGGGAATGAGCAGTTCTTC.

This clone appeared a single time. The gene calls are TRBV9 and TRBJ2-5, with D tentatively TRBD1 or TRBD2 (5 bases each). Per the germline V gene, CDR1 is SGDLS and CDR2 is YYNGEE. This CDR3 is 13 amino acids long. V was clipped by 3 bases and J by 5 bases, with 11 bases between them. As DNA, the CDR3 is TGTGCCAGCAGCGAAGGGACGCGGGAGACCCAGTACTTC. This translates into CASSEGTRETQYF.